This TCR beta chain was obtained from a study of blood T cell repertoires in COVID-19. Enrolled during active infection, Seattle patients were then followed longitudinally. Authors' processing steps: Cell counts per sample came from amplifying reference gene primers. Generated by immunoSEQ multiplex PCR, the TCRdb table keeps only in-frame clones and is missing some. The V and J calls and clone size are taken from that table; D and trimming were inferred from the DNA. The data show roughly 180,000 clones, 70% to 80% seen once. The table lists this clone with a few counts. V dropped 11 bases and J dropped 6 bases, with 17 bases sitting between them. CDR3 length: 12 residues. From germline, CDR1 is WNHNN and CDR2 SYGVQD (reference sequence).

This clonotype was obtained from a woman aged 55-75 years with COVID-19, enrolled during active disease. Specimen: peripheral blood. This chain uses TRBV10-1 with TRBJ2-7, with D maybe TRBD2 (5 bases). The CDR3 region is CALEGISCEQYV. CDR3 in DNA: TGCGCCCTAGAGGGAATTAGCTGCGAGCAGTACGTC.